These T cell receptor beta chains were read from a single sample in a study of neurological immune-mediated disorders. TCRdb re-called the 5' RACE reads with MiXCR, one entry per CDR3 protein. The data contain 50,000 to 75,000 distinct CDR3 sequences, 10% to 15% of them singletons. Material: PBMCs. Every receptor here comes from a woman aged 55-69 years with HTLV-1-associated myelopathy (HAM/TSP). Both conserved end residues are part of each CDR3. The order of the fields is J gene, V gene, D gene, clone size, CDR3 DNA, CDR3 protein. D genes are given only for firm matches. The size of a clone is reported for some rows only, either as once, few or many, or as a class for expanded clones.

>TRBJ2-7|TRBV5-1|-|many
TGCGCCAGCAGCCAGGCGGGCAGGATGCCCAACGAGCAGTACTTC
CASSQAGRMPNEQYF
>TRBJ2-1|TRBV25-1|-|many
TGTGCCAGCAGTCAGTCCGGGCCCCCCAATGAGCAGTTCTTC
CASSQSGPPNEQFF
>TRBJ2-2|TRBV12-3/TRBV12-4|TRBD2|many
TGTGCCAGCGGTAGACTAGCGGGAACCGGGGAGCTGTTTTTT
CASGRLAGTGELFF
>TRBJ2-7|TRBV10-3|-|many
TGTGCCATCAGTGAGTCTAGGGAGACACCGGTGTTTTTGGTGCAGTACTTC
CAISESRETPVFLVQYF
>TRBJ1-4|TRBV7-3|TRBD1|many
TGTGCCAGCAGCACGACAGGGGGCGCGGGCGAAAAACTGTTTTTT
CASSTTGGAGEKLFF
>TRBJ2-7|TRBV20-1|TRBD2|many
TGCAGTGCTAGATATGGCGGGAGGGCCTCTTACGAGCAGTACTTC
CSARYGGRASYEQYF
>TRBJ2-1|TRBV4-1|TRBD2|many
TGCGCCAGCAGCCTTGGACTAGCGGGAGTCGCTGAGCAGTTCTTC
CASSLGLAGVAEQFF
>TRBJ1-1|TRBV29-1|-|many
TGCAGCGTTGAGTTGGGGACCTCGAACACTGAAGCTTTCTTT
CSVELGTSNTEAFF
>TRBJ2-1|TRBV9|-|-
TGTGCCAGCAGCCTACAGACATGTGGACGGGAGCAGTTCTTC
CASSLQTCGREQFF
>TRBJ2-2|TRBV5-1|TRBD2|many
TGCGCCAGCAGCTTGCCGGGACTAGCGGGGGAAAAGAACACCGGGGAGCTGTTTTTT
CASSLPGLAGEKNTGELFF
>TRBJ2-4|TRBV12-3/TRBV12-4|TRBD1|many
TGTGCCAGCAGTTTGTCAGGGGGCTTAAACATTCAGTACTTC
CASSLSGGLNIQYF
>TRBJ1-4|TRBV2|TRBD1|many
TGTGCCTCCCAAAGGGGGCTGGATGAAAAACTGTTTTTT
CASQRGLDEKLFF
>TRBJ2-1|TRBV11-2|-|many
TGTGCCAGCAGCCGGCGTTCAGGGCAGGGGACGTCCTACAATGAGCAGTTCTTC
CASSRRSGQGTSYNEQFF
>TRBJ2-1|TRBV11-2|-|-
TGTGCCAGCAGCTCTGAGACGGGCAGCTCCTACAATGAGCAGTTCTTC
CASSSETGSSYNEQFF
>TRBJ1-1|TRBV11-2|-|many
TGTGCCAGCAGCGCAGACGGAGATGAAGCTTTCTTT
CASSADGDEAFF
>TRBJ2-5|TRBV18|-|many
TGTGCCAGCTCACCAGGGGAGAGAAAGACCCAGTACTTC
CASSPGERKTQYF
>TRBJ1-1|TRBV12-3/TRBV12-4|-|many
TGTGCCAGCAGCCCCGGCAGGAACACTGAAGCTTTCTTT
CASSPGRNTEAFF
>TRBJ1-6|TRBV5-1|-|many
TGCGCCAGCAGCTTGGATGTGGCCCCCGGCGATTCACCCCTCCACTTT
CASSLDVAPGDSPLHF
>TRBJ2-2|TRBV3-1|TRBD2|many
TGTGCCAGCAGCCAAGGCGGGAGGGGCACCGGGGAGCTGTTTTTT
CASSQGGRGTGELFF
>TRBJ2-3|TRBV24-1|-|many
TGTGCCACCAGTAGGGGACCGCTACTCACAGATACGCAGTATTTT
CATSRGPLLTDTQYF
>TRBJ2-3|TRBV6-6|-|many
TGTGCCAGCGGAGGAGTGGGCACAGATACGCAGTATTTT
CASGGVGTDTQYF
>TRBJ2-5|TRBV5-1|TRBD2|many
TGCGCCAGCAGCTTATTTCTAGCGGAAGAGACCCAGTACTTC
CASSLFLAEETQYF
>TRBJ2-1|TRBV5-4|TRBD2|many
TGTGCCAGCAGCGGAAGTACTAGCGGACACTACAATGAGCAGTTCTTC
CASSGSTSGHYNEQFF
>TRBJ2-1|TRBV5-1|-|-
TGCGCCAGCAGCGTTGGACGGGCCGAGCAGTTCTTC
CASSVGRAEQFF
>TRBJ1-4|TRBV18|-|many
TGTGCCAGCTCACCCTCGGGCGAAAAACTGTTTTTT
CASSPSGEKLFF
>TRBJ1-5|TRBV5-1|-|many
TGCGCCAGCAGACCCAAAAAGGGTGAAGGCAATCAGCCCCAGCATTTT
CASRPKKGEGNQPQHF
>TRBJ2-7|TRBV7-2|-|many
TGTGCCAGCAGCTTAGAGACCTCCTACGAGCAGTACTTC
CASSLETSYEQYF
>TRBJ2-1|TRBV5-1|TRBD1|many
TGCGCCAGCAGCTTGGGACAGGGAGTCTACAATGAGCAGTTCTTC
CASSLGQGVYNEQFF
>TRBJ2-5|TRBV5-1|-|many
TGCGCCAGCAGTGGGGAGACCCAGTACTTC
CASSGETQYF
>TRBJ2-7|TRBV28|-|many
TGTGCCAGCAGTTCATTTAGGCGGTTAGCTGGGGGCTACGAGCAGTACTTC
CASSSFRRLAGGYEQYF
>TRBJ1-1|TRBV7-2|-|many
TGTGCCAGCAGCTTAGGTCGGACATTGAACACTGAAGCTTTCTTT
CASSLGRTLNTEAFF
>TRBJ2-1|TRBV12-3/TRBV12-4|-|many
TGTGCCAGCAGTTTAGTAGGGTACAATGAGCAGTTCTTC
CASSLVGYNEQFF
>TRBJ2-5|TRBV20-1|TRBD1|many
TGCAGTGCTCGACCCGGACAGGGGATTATCCAAGAGACCCAGTACTTC
CSARPGQGIIQETQYF
>TRBJ2-3|TRBV29-1|-|many
TGCAGCGTTGAAAGGGATACCGGGGACTTCCTTTGGGGCACAGATACGCAGTATTTT
CSVERDTGDFLWGTDTQYF
>TRBJ1-6|TRBV6-1|-|many
TGTGCCAGCAGTGAAGGGTTCATCCAAAGCTCCTATAATTCACCCCTCCACTTT
CASSEGFIQSSYNSPLHF
>TRBJ2-1|TRBV6-4|TRBD2|-
TGTGCCAGCAGTGACTCAAATAGCGGGAGGTCGGGTGAGCAGTTCTTC
CASSDSNSGRSGEQFF
>TRBJ2-3|TRBV5-5|-|many
TGTGCCAGCAGCTTAGAGGGCACGACAAGCACAGATACGCAGTATTTT
CASSLEGTTSTDTQYF
>TRBJ2-5|TRBV4-1|TRBD2|many
TGCGCCAGCAGCCAGGATACTAGCGGGATATCCAAGACCCAGTACTTC
CASSQDTSGISKTQYF
>TRBJ1-1|TRBV20-1|-|once
TGCAGTGCTAGATCGCGACGGGCTAACACTGAAGCTTTCTTT
CSARSRRANTEAFF
>TRBJ1-5|TRBV5-6|TRBD1|many
TGTGCCAGCAGCCAAAAGACCGGGACAGGGGATCAGCCCCAGCATTTT
CASSQKTGTGDQPQHF
>TRBJ2-3|TRBV7-2|-|-
TGTGCCAGCAGCTTAGACGGGGCCATAAGCACAGATACGCAGTATTTT
CASSLDGAISTDTQYF
>TRBJ1-1|TRBV20-1|-|many
TGCAGTGCTAGAAGAACAGGGACGGGGAACACTGAAGCTTTCTTT
CSARRTGTGNTEAFF
>TRBJ1-2|TRBV9|-|many
TGTGCCAGCAGCACGGACTATGGCTACACCTTC
CASSTDYGYTF
>TRBJ1-1|TRBV12-3/TRBV12-4|TRBD1|many
TGTGCCAGCAGACGACAGGGAACCACTGAAGCTTTCTTT
CASRRQGTTEAFF